Included here is one T cell receptor (beta chain) sequence, with context. Its target is not known. These data belong to a study of CD8+CD57+ T cells in acquired aplastic anemia. Across the study: When averaged, DNA from sorted CD4+ and CD8+ cells came to approximately 3.2 ug.

Researchers used genomic DNA as the template to profile TCR beta VDJ and CDR3. TCRdb fed the reads into MiXCR, producing one record per CDR3 protein. The repertoire consists of a few hundred thousand distinct CDR3 sequences, with roughly 82% occurring once and the leading ten covering less than 50%. For sequencing, patients were chosen who had shown expansion of CD8+CD57+ cells by flow cytometry. Notes on the study in general: There were 25 to 30 CD8+ CDR3 sequences that occurred in both patients and controls.

Per germline, CDR1 SGHVS and CDR2 FNYEAQ. This CDR3 comprises 18 residues. V dropped 3 bases and J dropped 3 bases, with 24 bases sitting between them. The chain links TRBV7-6 to TRBJ2-7, with D unresolved. Material: sorted CD4+, CD8+, or CD8+CD57+ T cells (not recorded which) from PBMCs. The sequence was obtained from a human donor with aplastic anemia. The CDR3 bases are TGTGCCAGCAGCTTGAGTCCATATAATTCAGCCCTTCACTACGAGCAGTACGTC. Translation gives CASSLSPYNSALHYEQYV.